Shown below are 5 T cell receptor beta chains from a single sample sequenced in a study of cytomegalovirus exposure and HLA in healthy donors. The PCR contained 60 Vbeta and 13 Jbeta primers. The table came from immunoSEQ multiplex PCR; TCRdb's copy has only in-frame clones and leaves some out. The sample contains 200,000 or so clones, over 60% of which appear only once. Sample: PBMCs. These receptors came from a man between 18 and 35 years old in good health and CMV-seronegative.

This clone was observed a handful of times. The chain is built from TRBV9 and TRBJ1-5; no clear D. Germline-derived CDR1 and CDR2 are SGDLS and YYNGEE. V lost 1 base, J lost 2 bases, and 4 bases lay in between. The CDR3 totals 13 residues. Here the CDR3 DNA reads TGTGCCAGCAGCGTATCGGGCAATCAGCCCCAGCATTTT. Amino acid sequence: CASSVSGNQPQHF.

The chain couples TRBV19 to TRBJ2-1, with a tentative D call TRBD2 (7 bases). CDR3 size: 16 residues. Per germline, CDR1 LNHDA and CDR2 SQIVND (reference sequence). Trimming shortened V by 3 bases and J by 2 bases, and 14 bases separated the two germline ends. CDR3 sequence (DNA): TGTGCCAGTAGTATGGGGGGGCTAGCCGCCTACAATGAGCAGTTCTTC. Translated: CASSMGGLAAYNEQFF.

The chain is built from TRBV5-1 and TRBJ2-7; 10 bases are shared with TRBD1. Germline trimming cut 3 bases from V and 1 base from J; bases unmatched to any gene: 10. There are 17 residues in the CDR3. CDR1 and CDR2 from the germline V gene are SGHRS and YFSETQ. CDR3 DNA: TGCGCCAGCAGCTCTGAATCGGGGACAGGGGCGTCCTACGAGCAGTACTTC. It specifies CASSSESGTGASYEQYF.

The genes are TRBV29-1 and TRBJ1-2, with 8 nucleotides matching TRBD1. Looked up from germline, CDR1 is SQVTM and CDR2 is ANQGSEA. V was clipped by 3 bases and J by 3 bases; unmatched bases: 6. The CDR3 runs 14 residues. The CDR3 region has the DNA TGCAGCGTTGACGGAGAACAGGGGGACTATGGCTACACCTTC. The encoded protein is CSVDGEQGDYGYTF.

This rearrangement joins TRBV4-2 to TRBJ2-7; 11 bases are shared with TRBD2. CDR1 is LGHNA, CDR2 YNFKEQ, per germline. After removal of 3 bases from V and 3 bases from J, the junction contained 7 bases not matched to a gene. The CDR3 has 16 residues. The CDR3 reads CASSQEGLAELYEQYF. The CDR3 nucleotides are TGTGCCAGCAGCCAGGAGGGACTAGCGGAGCTCTACGAGCAGTACTTC.